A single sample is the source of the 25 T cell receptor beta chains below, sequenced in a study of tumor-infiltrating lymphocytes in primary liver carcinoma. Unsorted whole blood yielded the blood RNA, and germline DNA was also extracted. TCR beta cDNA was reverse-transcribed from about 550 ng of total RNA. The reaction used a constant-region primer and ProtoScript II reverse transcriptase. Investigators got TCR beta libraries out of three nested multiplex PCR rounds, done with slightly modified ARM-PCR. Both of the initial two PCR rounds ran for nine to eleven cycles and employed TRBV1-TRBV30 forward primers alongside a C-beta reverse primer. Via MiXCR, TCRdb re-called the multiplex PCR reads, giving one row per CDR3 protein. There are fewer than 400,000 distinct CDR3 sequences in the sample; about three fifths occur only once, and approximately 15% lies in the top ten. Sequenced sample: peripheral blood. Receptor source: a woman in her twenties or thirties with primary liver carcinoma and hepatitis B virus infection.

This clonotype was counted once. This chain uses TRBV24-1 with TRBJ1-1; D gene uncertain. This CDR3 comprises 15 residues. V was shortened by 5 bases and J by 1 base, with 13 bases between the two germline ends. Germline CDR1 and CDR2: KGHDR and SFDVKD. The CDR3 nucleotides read TGTGCCACCAGTGCATCCGGGAACCAGAACACTGAAGCTTTCTTT. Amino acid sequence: CATSASGNQNTEAFF.

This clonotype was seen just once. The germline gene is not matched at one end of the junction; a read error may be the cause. In nucleotides, the CDR3 is TGTGCCAGCAGTTCACTAGCGGGAGGAAGGTACGTGCAGTACTTC. Residues: CASSSLAGGRYVQYF. This chain links TRBV28 with TRBJ2-7; 12 bases line up with TRBD2. Germline V gene sequence: CDR1 MDHEN, CDR2 SYDVKM. CDR3 length: 15 amino acids.

The CDR3: CASSQPRAGEQYF. CDR3 in DNA: TGCGCCAGCAGCCAACCCAGGGCAGGGGAGCAGTACTTC. J is TRBJ2-7 and V is TRBV4-1, with D maybe TRBD1 (5 bases). Between the trimmed V and J ends, which lost 2 bases and 7 bases, there was a span of 12 bases. The germline V gene has CDR1 MGHRA and CDR2 YSYEKL. The CDR3 runs to 13 residues.

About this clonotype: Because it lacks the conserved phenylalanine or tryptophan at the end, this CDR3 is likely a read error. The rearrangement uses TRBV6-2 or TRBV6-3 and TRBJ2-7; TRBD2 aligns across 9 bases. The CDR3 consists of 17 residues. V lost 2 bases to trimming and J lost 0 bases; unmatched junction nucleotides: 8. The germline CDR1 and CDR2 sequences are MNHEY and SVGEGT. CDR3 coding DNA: TGTGCCAGCAGTTACCGCCCAGCTAGCGGGGCCTCCTACGAGCAGTACTTA. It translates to CASSYRPASGASYEQYL.

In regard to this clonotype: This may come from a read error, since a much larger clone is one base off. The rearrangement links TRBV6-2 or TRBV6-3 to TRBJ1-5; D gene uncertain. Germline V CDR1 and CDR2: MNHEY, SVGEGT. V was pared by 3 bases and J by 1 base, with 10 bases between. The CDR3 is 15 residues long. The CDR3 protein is CASSYSSNSNQPQHF. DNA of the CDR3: TGTGCCAGCAGTTATTCGTCCAACAGCAATCAGCCCCAGCATTTT.

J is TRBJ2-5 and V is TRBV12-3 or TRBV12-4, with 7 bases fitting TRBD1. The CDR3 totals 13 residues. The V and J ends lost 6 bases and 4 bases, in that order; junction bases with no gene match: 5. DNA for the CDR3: TGTGCCAGCAGAAAGACAGGGTCAGAGACCCAGTACTTC. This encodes CASRKTGSETQYF.

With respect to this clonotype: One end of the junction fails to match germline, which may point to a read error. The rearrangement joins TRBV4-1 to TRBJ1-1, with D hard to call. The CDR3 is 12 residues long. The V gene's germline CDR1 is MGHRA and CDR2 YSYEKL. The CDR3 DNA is TGCGCCAGCAGCCAGAATCAGTGTGAAGCTTCCTTT. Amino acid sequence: CASSQNQCEASF.

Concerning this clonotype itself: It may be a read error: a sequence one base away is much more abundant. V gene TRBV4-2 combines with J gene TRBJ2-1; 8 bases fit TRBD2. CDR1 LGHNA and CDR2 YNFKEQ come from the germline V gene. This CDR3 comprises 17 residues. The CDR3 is CASSQGGSGDSYNKQFF. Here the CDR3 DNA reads TGTGCCAGCAGCCAAGGAGGTAGCGGGGACTCCTACAATAAGCAGTTCTTC.

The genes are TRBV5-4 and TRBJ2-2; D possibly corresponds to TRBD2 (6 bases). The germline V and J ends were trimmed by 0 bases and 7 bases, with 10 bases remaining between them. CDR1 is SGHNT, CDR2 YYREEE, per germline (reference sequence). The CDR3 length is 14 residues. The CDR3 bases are TGTGCCAGCAGCTTGGAAACTAGCATCGGGGAGCTGTTTTTT. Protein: CASSLETSIGELFF. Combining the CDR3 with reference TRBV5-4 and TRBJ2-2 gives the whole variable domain ETGVTQSPTHLIKTRGQQVTLRCSSQSGHNTVSWYQQALGQGPQFIFQYYREEENGRGNFPPRFSGLQFPNYSSELNVNALELDDSALYLCASSLETSIGELFFGEGSRLTVL.

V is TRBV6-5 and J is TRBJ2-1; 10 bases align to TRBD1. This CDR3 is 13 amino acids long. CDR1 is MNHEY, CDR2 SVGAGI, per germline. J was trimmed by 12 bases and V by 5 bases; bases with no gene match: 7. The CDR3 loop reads CASSGGQGVGQFF. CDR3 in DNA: TGTGCCAGCAGTGGCGGACAGGGGGTGGGGCAGTTCTTC.

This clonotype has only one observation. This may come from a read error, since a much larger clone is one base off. The CDR3: CASQRRGASNIEAFF. DNA of the CDR3: TGTGCCAGCCAACGCCGGGGGGCTTCGAACATTGAAGCTTTCTTT. The rearrangement links TRBV12-3 or TRBV12-4 to TRBJ1-1; possible D gene TRBD1, 6 bases. CDR3 length equals 15 residues.

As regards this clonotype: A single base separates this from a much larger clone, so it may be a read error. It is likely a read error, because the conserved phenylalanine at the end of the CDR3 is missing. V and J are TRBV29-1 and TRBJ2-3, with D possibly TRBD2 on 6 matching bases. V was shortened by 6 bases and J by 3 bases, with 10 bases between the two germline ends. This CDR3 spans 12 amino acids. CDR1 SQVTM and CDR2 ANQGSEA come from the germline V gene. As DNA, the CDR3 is TGCAGCGTAGATCGGGAGACAGATACGCAGTATTCT. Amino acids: CSVDRETDTQYS.

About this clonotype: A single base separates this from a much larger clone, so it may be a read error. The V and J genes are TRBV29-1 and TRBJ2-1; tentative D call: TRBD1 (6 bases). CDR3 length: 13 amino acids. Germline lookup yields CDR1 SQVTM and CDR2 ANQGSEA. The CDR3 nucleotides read TGCAGCGTTCCCGAAGGGGGATACAATGAGCAGTCCTTC. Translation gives CSVPEGGYNEQSF.

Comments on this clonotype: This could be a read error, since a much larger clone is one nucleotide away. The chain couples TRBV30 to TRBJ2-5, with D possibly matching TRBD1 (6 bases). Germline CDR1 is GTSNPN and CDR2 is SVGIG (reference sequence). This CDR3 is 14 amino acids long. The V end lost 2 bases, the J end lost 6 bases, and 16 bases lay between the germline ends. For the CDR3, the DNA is TGTGCCTGGAGTACAGGCAGGCAGGGGAAGACCCAGTACTTC. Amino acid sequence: CAWSTGRQGKTQYF.

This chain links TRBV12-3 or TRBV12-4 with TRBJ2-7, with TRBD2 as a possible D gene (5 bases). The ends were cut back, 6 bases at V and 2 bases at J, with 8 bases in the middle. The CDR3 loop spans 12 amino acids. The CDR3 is CASRADPYEQYF. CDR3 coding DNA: TGTGCCAGCAGAGCGGATCCCTACGAGCAGTACTTC.

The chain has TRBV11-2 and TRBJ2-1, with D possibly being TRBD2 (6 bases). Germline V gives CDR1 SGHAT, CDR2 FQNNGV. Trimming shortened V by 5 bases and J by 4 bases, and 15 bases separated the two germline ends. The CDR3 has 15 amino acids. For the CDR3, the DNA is TGTGCCAGCAGCGTCGGGGGTAGCGGATACAATGAGCAGTTCTTC. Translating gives CASSVGGSGYNEQFF.

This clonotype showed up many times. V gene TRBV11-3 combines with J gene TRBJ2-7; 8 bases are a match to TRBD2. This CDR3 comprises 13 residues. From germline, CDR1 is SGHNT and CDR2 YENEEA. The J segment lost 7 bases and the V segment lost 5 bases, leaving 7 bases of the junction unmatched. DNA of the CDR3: TGTGCCAGCAGCGCGGGAGGAGGGCGAGAGCAGTACTTC. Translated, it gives CASSAGGGREQYF.

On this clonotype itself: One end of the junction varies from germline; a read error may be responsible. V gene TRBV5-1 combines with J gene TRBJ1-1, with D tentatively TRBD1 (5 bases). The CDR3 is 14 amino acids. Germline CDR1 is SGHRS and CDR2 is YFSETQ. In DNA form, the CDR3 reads TGCACCAGCAGGGATCTCGCTCAGGGCACTGAAGCTTTCTTT. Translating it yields CTSRDLAQGTEAFF.

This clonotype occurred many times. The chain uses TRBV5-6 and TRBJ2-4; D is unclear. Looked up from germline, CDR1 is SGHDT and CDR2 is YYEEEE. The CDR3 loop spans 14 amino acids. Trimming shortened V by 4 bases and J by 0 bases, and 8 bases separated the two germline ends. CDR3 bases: TGTGCCAGCAGCCCCAGCCTAGCCAAAAACATTCAGTACTTC. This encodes CASSPSLAKNIQYF.

CDR3 DNA: TGTGCCAGCACGACGGCAGGGGTTCTCTATGAGCAGTTCTTC. It is translated as CASTTAGVLYEQFF. V gene TRBV6-5 combines with J gene TRBJ2-1, with D perhaps matching TRBD1 (6 bases). CDR3 length: 14 amino acids. The germline V gene encodes CDR1 MNHEY and CDR2 SVGAGI. With 7 bases removed from V and 8 bases from J, the gap between germline ends came to 18 bases.

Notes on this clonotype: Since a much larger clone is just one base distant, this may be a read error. The CDR3 DNA is TGTGCCAACAGTCTGCGCGGTAGCGGGAGGCCTACAAAAGAGCAGTACTTC. Translating gives CANSLRGSGRPTKEQYF. The rearrangement joins TRBV12-3 or TRBV12-4 to TRBJ2-7; 10 nucleotides match TRBD2. The length of the CDR3 is 17 residues.

CDR3 sequence (DNA): TGTGCCAGCAGCCTCTGGGGCTCAGATACGCAGTATTTT. Translated: CASSLWGSDTQYF. The V call is TRBV12-3 or TRBV12-4, the J call TRBJ2-3, with D tentatively TRBD1 (5 bases). V was shortened by 6 bases and J by 4 bases, with 11 bases between the two germline ends. CDR3 length: 13 amino acids.

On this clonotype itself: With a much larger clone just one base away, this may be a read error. CDR3 bases: TGTGCCAACAGTCCAGGGACAGGGAACACTGAAGCTTTCTTT. This gives the protein CANSPGTGNTEAFF. The rearrangement uses TRBV12-3 or TRBV12-4 and TRBJ1-1; 8 nucleotides match TRBD1. This CDR3 comprises 14 residues.

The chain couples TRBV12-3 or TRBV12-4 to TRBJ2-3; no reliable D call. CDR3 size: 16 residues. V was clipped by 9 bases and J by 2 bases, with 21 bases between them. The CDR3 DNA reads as TGTGCCAGTCGCCCCCCGGTGGGCGTGATCACAGATACGCAGTATTTT. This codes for CASRPPVGVITDTQYF.

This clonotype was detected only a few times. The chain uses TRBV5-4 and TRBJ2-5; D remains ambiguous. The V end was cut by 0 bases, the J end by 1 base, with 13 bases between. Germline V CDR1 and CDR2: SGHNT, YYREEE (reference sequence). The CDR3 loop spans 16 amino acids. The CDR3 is CASSLVRLDRQETQYF. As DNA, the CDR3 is TGTGCCAGCAGCTTGGTTCGGCTAGACCGCCAAGAGACCCAGTACTTC. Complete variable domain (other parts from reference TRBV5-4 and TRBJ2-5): ETGVTQSPTHLIKTRGQQVTLRCSSQSGHNTVSWYQQALGQGPQFIFQYYREEENGRGNFPPRFSGLQFPNYSSELNVNALELDDSALYLCASSLVRLDRQETQYFGPGTRLLVL.